This T cell receptor beta chain is from a study of human T cells and chemical hapten exposure. Study at large: While the approximately 25-week study was under way, patients received diphenylcyclopropenone on the scalp every week. Broader study findings: Compared to controls, expanded TCRs made significantly more large clusters of similar CDR3s.

Trimming took 5 bases from V and 6 from J, leaving 13 bases between them. The CDR3 covers 13 residues. Germline-derived CDR1 and CDR2 are LNHDA and SQIVND (reference sequence). As handled by the study authors: Over 95,000 TCRs per sample was the median, with a range of about 20,000 to 700,000. TCRdb ran MiXCR on the RACE reads and lists one entry per CDR3 protein. These V and J calls rely on TCRdb rather than the paper's analysis. The table includes 99,000 or so distinct CDR3 sequences, 10% to 13% detected once. As regards this clonotype: Its antigen is as yet unknown.

The sample's time point: pre-sensitization, week 0. Noted treatment: therapeutic diphenylcyclopropenone sensitization with weekly scalp DPC. Venepuncture was done earlier than the placement of each patch test. Specimen: whole blood, collected in connection with sensitization to the hapten diphenylcyclopropenone (DPC). The chain links TRBV19 to TRBJ1-1; D possibly corresponds to TRBD1 (6 bases). The TCR comes from an older woman with alopecia areata. Some clones in this sample may be carry-over from other donors' samples. DNA for the CDR3: TGTGCCAGTAGTCAACTACAGGGATCTGAAGCTTTCTTT. Translated, it gives CASSQLQGSEAFF.